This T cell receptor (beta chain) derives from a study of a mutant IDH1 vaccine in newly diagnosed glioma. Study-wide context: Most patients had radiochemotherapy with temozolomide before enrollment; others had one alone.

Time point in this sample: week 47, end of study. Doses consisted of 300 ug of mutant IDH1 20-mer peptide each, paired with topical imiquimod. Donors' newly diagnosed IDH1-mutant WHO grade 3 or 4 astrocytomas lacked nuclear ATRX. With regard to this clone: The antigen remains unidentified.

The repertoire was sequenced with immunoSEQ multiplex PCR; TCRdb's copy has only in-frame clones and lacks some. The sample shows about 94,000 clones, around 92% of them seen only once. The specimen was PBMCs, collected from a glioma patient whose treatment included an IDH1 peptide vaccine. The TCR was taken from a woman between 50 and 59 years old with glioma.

The CDR3 loop reads CASSPLAGAADTQYF. CDR3 DNA: TGTGCCAGCAGCCCACTAGCGGGAGCGGCAGATACGCAGTATTTT. V gene TRBV7-3 combines with J gene TRBJ2-3; 11 nucleotides match TRBD2. Germline V gene data show CDR1 as SGHTA and CDR2 as FQGTGA. This CDR3 spans 15 amino acids. Losses at the gene ends were 5 bases for V and 4 bases for J; bases not matched to a gene: 5.